This T cell receptor beta chain came from a study of Ad26.COV2.S vaccination and SARS-CoV-2 variants. Looking at the study overall: Intramuscular Ad26.COV2.S at 5x10^10 or 1x10^11 viral particles.

Worth noting for this clone: Its antigen is still unknown.

The V end was cut by 0 bases, the J end by 1 base, with 16 bases between. Looked up from germline, CDR1 is MNHEY and CDR2 is SVGEGT. CDR3 length: 18 residues. Regarding treatment: roughly 20 received Ad26.COV2.S at low or high dose, single or two shots; 5 received placebo; per-sample allocation not given. Sample collection was performed on day 63 after the first vaccine or placebo injection. Only in-frame clones appear in the TCRdb table, and some are missing; sequencing was by immunoSEQ multiplex PCR. This repertoire shows approximately 300,000 clones, more than 70% found once; its top ten account for 1.5% to 2.5%. Broader study findings: Placebo recipients had lower spike-specific TCR breadth than vaccine recipients. Post-vaccination spike-specific CD8+ and CD4+ T cell responses reportedly had substantial breadth.

The TCR sequence derives from a person between 18 and 60 years old who received the Ad26.COV2.S COVID-19 vaccine or a placebo. The gene calls are TRBV6-2 or TRBV6-3 and TRBJ1-5, with a possible D match to TRBD1 (5 bases). Specimen: peripheral blood, collected in a trial of Ad26.COV2.S vaccine versus placebo. This CDR3 is CASSYSAKGQWSNQPQHF. The CDR3 DNA sequence: TGTGCCAGCAGTTACTCAGCCAAGGGGCAATGGAGCAATCAGCCCCAGCATTTT.